A single sample is the source of the 2 T cell receptor beta chains below, sequenced in a study of blood T cell repertoires in COVID-19. Data came from immunoSEQ multiplex PCR; TCRdb stores just in-frame clones and leaves some out. The repertoire includes a few hundred thousand clones, 90% to 95% of them detected once, and about 0.83% sits in the top ten. The sample consisted of PBMCs or T cells enriched from blood (not recorded which). All receptors come from a woman in her 40s who had been exposed to COVID-19.

V usage is TRBV5-5 and J usage is TRBJ1-4; 10 nucleotides agree with TRBD1. The germline V gene encodes CDR1 SGHKS and CDR2 YYEKEE (reference sequence). V dropped 4 bases and J dropped 6; count of bases not matched to a gene: 6. This CDR3 comprises 15 residues. The CDR3 region has the DNA TGTGCCAGCAGCCGATGGACAGGGGGTTATGAAAAACTGTTTTTT. It encodes CASSRWTGGYEKLFF.

The rearrangement uses TRBV29-1 and TRBJ2-3, with TRBD2 matching 8 bases. V dropped 6 bases and J dropped 4; count of bases not matched to a gene: 9. The CDR3 totals 14 residues. Looked up from germline, CDR1 is SQVTM and CDR2 is ANQGSEA. The CDR3 DNA follows: TGCAGCGTCGGTCCGGGACTAGTGGCAGATACGCAGTATTTT. This codes for CSVGPGLVADTQYF.